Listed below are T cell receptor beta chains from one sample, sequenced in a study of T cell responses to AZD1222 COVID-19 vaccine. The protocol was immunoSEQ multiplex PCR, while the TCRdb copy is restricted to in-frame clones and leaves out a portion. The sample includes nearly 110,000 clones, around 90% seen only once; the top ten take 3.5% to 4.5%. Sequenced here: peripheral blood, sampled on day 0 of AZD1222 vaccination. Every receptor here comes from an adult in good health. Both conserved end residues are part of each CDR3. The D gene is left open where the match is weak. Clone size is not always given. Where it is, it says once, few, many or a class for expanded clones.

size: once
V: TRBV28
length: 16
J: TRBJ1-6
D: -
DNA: TGTGCCAGCTGTCCGTCGACAGATCTTCGCGGGTCACCCCTCCACTTT
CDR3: CASCPSTDLRGSPLHF

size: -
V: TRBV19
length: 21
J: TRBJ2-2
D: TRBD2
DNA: TGTGCCAGTAGTGCTGAACGAACGGGACTAGCGGGAGTAGGAGGCACCGGGGAGCTGTTTTTT
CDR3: CASSAERTGLAGVGGTGELFF

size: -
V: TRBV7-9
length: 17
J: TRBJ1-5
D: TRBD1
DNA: TGTGCCAGCAGCTTAGGGAAAAATACAGGGGGCAATCAGCCCCAGCATTTT
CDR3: CASSLGKNTGGNQPQHF

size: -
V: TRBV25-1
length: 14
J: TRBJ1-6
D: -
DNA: TGTGCCAGCAGGGGGGACCAGCACAATTCACCCCTCCACTTT
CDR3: CASRGDQHNSPLHF

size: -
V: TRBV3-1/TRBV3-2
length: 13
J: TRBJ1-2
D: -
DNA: TGTGCCAGCAGCTCCAGGGAGGGCTATGGCTACACCTTC
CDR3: CASSSREGYGYTF

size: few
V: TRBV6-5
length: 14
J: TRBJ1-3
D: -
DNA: TGTGCCACCTCCGCCCAATCCTCTGGAAACACCATATATTTT
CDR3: CATSAQSSGNTIYF

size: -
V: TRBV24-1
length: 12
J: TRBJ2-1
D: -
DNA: TGTGCCACCAGTGATTTGTCTTTTGGGCAGTTCTTC
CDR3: CATSDLSFGQFF

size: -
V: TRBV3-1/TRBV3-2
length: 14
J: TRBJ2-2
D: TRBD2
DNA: TGTGCCAGCAGTGTCGGGGGGACCACCGGGGAGCTGTTTTTT
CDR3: CASSVGGTTGELFF

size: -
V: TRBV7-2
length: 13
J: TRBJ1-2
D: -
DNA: TGTGCCAGCAGCTTAGGGGCAGACTATGGCTACACCTTC
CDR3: CASSLGADYGYTF

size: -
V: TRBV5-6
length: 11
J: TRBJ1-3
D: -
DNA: TGTGCCAGCAGCGCAGAGAACACCATATATTTT
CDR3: CASSAENTIYF

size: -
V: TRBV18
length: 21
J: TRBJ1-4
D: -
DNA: TGTGCCAGCTCACCAGTGCCCCCGGGGGTCCCGAATACCGCAACTAATGAAAAACTGTTTTTT
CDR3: CASSPVPPGVPNTATNEKLFF

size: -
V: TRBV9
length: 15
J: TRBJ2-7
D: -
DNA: TGTGCCAGCAGCGTAGGGGACATGAACTCCTACGAGCAGTACTTC
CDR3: CASSVGDMNSYEQYF

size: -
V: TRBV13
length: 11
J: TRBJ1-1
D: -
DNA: TGTGCCAGCAGCTTCGGCCGTGAAGCTTTCTTT
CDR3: CASSFGREAFF

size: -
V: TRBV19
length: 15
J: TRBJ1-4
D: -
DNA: TGTGCCAGTTCGACCGGGGATGCAACTAATGAAAAACTGTTTTTT
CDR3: CASSTGDATNEKLFF

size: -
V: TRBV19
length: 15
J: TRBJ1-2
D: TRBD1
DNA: TGTGCCAGTAGTACCGGGACAGGGGGTGGCTATGGCTACACCTTC
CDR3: CASSTGTGGGYGYTF

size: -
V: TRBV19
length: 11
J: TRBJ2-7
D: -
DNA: TGTGCCCCCACGGCGAGGTACGAGCAGTACTTC
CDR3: CAPTARYEQYF

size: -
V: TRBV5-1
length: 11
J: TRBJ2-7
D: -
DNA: TGCGCCAGCAGCTTGGACGTGACTTGGTACTTC
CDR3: CASSLDVTWYF

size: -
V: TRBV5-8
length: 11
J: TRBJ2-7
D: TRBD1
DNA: TGTGCCAGCAACGACAGGGCCGAGCAGTACTTC
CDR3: CASNDRAEQYF

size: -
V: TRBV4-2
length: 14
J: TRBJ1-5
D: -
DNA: TGTGCCAGCAGCCAAGAGAACGGCCCTCAGCCCCAGCATTTT
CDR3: CASSQENGPQPQHF

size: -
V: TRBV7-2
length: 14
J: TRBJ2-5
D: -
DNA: TGTGCCAGCAGCTTAAACAGGGACGGAGAGACCCAGTACTTC
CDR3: CASSLNRDGETQYF

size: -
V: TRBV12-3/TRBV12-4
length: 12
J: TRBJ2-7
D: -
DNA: TGTGCCAGCAGTTTATCCCTCAGCGAAGAGTACTTC
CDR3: CASSLSLSEEYF

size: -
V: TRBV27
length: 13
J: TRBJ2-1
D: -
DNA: TGTGCCAGCTTCTCAAAAGGGGGGGACTCACAGTTCTTC
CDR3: CASFSKGGDSQFF

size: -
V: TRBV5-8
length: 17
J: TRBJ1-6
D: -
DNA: TGTGCCAGCAGCTCACGACAGGCGCTAATCTCAAATTCACCCCTCCACTTT
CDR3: CASSSRQALISNSPLHF

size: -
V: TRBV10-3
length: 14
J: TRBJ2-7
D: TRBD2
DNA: TGTGCCATCAGTGGACCGGGACTAGCGTCCGAGCAGTACTTC
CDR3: CAISGPGLASEQYF

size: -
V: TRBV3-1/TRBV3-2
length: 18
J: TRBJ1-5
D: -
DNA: TGTGCCAGCAGCCAATGGGACCTTGGGAGGGAAGGCAATCAGCCCCAGCATTTT
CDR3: CASSQWDLGREGNQPQHF

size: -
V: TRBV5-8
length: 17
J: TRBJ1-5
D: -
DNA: TGTGCCAGCAGCTTGTATTCCGGGGGCTTAGGCAATCAGCCCCAGCATTTT
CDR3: CASSLYSGGLGNQPQHF

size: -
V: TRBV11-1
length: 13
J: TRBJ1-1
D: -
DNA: TGTGCCAGCAGCTTGCGCCATCGGACTGAAGCTTTCTTT
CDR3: CASSLRHRTEAFF

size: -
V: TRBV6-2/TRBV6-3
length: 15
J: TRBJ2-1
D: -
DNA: TGTGCCAGCAGTTACGGGGCTACCCCCTACAATGAGCAGTTCTTC
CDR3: CASSYGATPYNEQFF

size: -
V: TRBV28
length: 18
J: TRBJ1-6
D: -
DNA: TGTGCCAGCACCCCCGTCCAGGCAGAGAGCTCCTATAATTCACCCCTCCACTTT
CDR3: CASTPVQAESSYNSPLHF

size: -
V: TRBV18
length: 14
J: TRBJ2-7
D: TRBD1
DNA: TGTGCCAGCTCACTTGGACAGGGGGCGAGTGGGCAGTACTTC
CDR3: CASSLGQGASGQYF

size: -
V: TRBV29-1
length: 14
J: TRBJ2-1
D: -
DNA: TGCAGCGTTATCGCCAGCCGGGGGTACAATGAGCAGTTCTTC
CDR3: CSVIASRGYNEQFF

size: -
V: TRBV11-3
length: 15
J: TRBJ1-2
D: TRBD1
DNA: TGTGCCAGCAGTGTGACAGGGCCAGCTAACTATGGCTACACCTTC
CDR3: CASSVTGPANYGYTF

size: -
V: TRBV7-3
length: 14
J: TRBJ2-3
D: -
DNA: TGTGCCAGCAGCTTATCCGACAGCACAGATACGCAGTATTTT
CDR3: CASSLSDSTDTQYF

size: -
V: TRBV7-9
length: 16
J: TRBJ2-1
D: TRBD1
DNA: TGTGCCAGCAGCTTATTCGGGACAGGGTCTTACAATGAGCAGTTCTTC
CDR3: CASSLFGTGSYNEQFF

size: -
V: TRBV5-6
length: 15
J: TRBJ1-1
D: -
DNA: TGTGCCAGCAGCAATACCGGGACGCGGATTGCTGAAGCTTTCTTT
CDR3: CASSNTGTRIAEAFF

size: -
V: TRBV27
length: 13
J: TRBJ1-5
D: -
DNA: TGTGCCAGCAGTTTAGGGATAAATCAGCCCCAGCATTTT
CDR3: CASSLGINQPQHF

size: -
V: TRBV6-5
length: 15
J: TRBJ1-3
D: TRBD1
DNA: TGTGCCAGCAGCCGCCTCGGGACAGCGAGAAACACCATATATTTT
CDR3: CASSRLGTARNTIYF

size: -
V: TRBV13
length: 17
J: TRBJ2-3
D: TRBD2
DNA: TGTGCCAGCAGCTTACTCTCTAGCGGGAGGGCCGCAGATACGCAGTATTTT
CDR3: CASSLLSSGRAADTQYF

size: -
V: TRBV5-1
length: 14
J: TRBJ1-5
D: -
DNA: TGCGCCAGCAGCTCAGGGGATTGGGATCAGCCCCAGCATTTT
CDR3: CASSSGDWDQPQHF

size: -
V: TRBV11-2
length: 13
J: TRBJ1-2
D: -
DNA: TGTGCCAGCAGCTTAAATGGGGGCTATGGCTACACCTTC
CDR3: CASSLNGGYGYTF